These T cell receptor beta chains were read from a single sample in a study of cytomegalovirus exposure and HLA in healthy donors. Sequencing was performed with immunoSEQ multiplex PCR; in TCRdb, only in-frame clones are kept and a portion is missing. This repertoire shows 100,000 to 150,000 clones, 75% to 85% found once; its top ten account for more than 1.5%. Sequencing used PBMCs. These receptors were obtained from a man over 45 in good health and CMV-seronegative. The CDR3 runs from the conserved cysteine through the conserved F or W. Fields, in order: V gene, D gene, J gene, clone size, CDR3 protein, CDR3 DNA. The D gene is left open where the match is weak. Clone size is stated in some rows and not others, as once, few, many or a class when expanded.

V gene: TRBV30; D gene: -; J gene: TRBJ2-7; clone size: -; CDR3 protein: CAWSTGPTYEQYF; CDR3 DNA: TGTGCCTGGTCGACAGGCCCCACCTACGAGCAGTACTTC
V gene: TRBV4-2; D gene: -; J gene: TRBJ2-3; clone size: -; CDR3 protein: CASSQDREGGTDTQYF; CDR3 DNA: TGTGCCAGCAGCCAAGATAGGGAGGGGGGCACAGATACGCAGTATTTT
V gene: TRBV7-2; D gene: TRBD2; J gene: TRBJ2-3; clone size: -; CDR3 protein: CASSHGTSFTDTQYF; CDR3 DNA: TGTGCCAGCAGCCACGGGACTAGCTTCACAGATACGCAGTATTTT
V gene: TRBV6-1; D gene: TRBD1; J gene: TRBJ1-6; clone size: -; CDR3 protein: CAGAPGQGLGSPLHF; CDR3 DNA: TGTGCCGGAGCTCCGGGACAGGGGTTAGGTTCACCCCTCCACTTT
V gene: TRBV11-2; D gene: TRBD1; J gene: TRBJ2-7; clone size: -; CDR3 protein: CASSARGTGNDEQYF; CDR3 DNA: TGTGCCAGCAGCGCCAGAGGGACAGGGAATGACGAGCAGTACTTC
V gene: TRBV7-2; D gene: -; J gene: TRBJ1-4; clone size: -; CDR3 protein: CASSLNHNEKLFF; CDR3 DNA: TGTGCCAGCAGCTTAAATCATAATGAAAAACTGTTTTTT
V gene: TRBV30; D gene: -; J gene: TRBJ1-2; clone size: -; CDR3 protein: CAWSGTADGYTF; CDR3 DNA: TGTGCCTGGAGTGGGACAGCCGATGGCTACACCTTC
V gene: TRBV9; D gene: -; J gene: TRBJ1-3; clone size: once; CDR3 protein: CASSTSPSSGNTIYF; CDR3 DNA: TGTGCCAGCAGCACTTCTCCGAGCTCTGGAAACACCATATATTTT
V gene: TRBV5-8; D gene: -; J gene: TRBJ2-5; clone size: -; CDR3 protein: CASVGPSIDQETQYF; CDR3 DNA: TGTGCCAGCGTTGGGCCCAGTATTGACCAAGAGACCCAGTACTTC
V gene: TRBV7-9; D gene: -; J gene: TRBJ1-4; clone size: -; CDR3 protein: CASSFADSPTNEKLFF; CDR3 DNA: TGTGCCAGCAGCTTCGCCGACAGCCCAACTAATGAAAAACTGTTTTTT
V gene: TRBV5-1; D gene: -; J gene: TRBJ1-1; clone size: once; CDR3 protein: CASSYPGENTEAFF; CDR3 DNA: TGCGCCAGCAGCTATCCGGGAGAGAACACTGAAGCTTTCTTT
V gene: TRBV19; D gene: TRBD1; J gene: TRBJ1-2; clone size: -; CDR3 protein: CASSISRGQGGYTF; CDR3 DNA: TGTGCCAGTAGTATATCAAGGGGGCAAGGTGGCTACACCTTC
V gene: TRBV7-2; D gene: TRBD2; J gene: TRBJ2-5; clone size: -; CDR3 protein: CASSLLAEETQYF; CDR3 DNA: TGTGCCAGCAGCCTACTAGCGGAAGAGACCCAGTACTTC
V gene: TRBV10-3; D gene: -; J gene: TRBJ1-5; clone size: -; CDR3 protein: CAISSGVLNQPQHF; CDR3 DNA: TGTGCCATCAGTTCAGGGGTTCTCAATCAGCCCCAGCATTTT
V gene: TRBV4-3; D gene: -; J gene: TRBJ1-4; clone size: -; CDR3 protein: CASSFGAGDNEKLFF; CDR3 DNA: TGCGCCAGCAGCTTCGGGGCAGGGGATAATGAAAAACTGTTTTTT
V gene: TRBV20-1; D gene: -; J gene: TRBJ1-3; clone size: -; CDR3 protein: CSASTDTIYF; CDR3 DNA: TGCAGTGCTAGTACAGACACCATATATTTT
V gene: TRBV6-1; D gene: -; J gene: TRBJ1-4; clone size: -; CDR3 protein: CASSVRGQAFEKLFF; CDR3 DNA: TGTGCCAGCAGTGTAAGAGGGCAGGCATTTGAAAAACTGTTTTTT
V gene: TRBV7-9; D gene: TRBD1; J gene: TRBJ1-6; clone size: -; CDR3 protein: CASSPRTGADGSPLHF; CDR3 DNA: TGTGCCAGCAGCCCAAGGACAGGGGCCGACGGATCACCCCTCCACTTT
V gene: TRBV18; D gene: TRBD1; J gene: TRBJ1-1; clone size: -; CDR3 protein: CASSPTGGFTEAFF; CDR3 DNA: TGTGCCAGCTCACCCACAGGGGGGTTCACTGAAGCTTTCTTT
V gene: TRBV15; D gene: TRBD2; J gene: TRBJ2-3; clone size: -; CDR3 protein: CATSSGGAGGDTQYF; CDR3 DNA: TGTGCCACCAGCAGCGGGGGGGCCGGTGGAGATACGCAGTATTTT
V gene: TRBV6-1; D gene: TRBD1; J gene: TRBJ2-3; clone size: once; CDR3 protein: CASSKGQTTQYF; CDR3 DNA: TGTGCCAGCAGTAAGGGACAGACCACGCAGTATTTT
V gene: TRBV2; D gene: TRBD2; J gene: TRBJ2-1; clone size: -; CDR3 protein: CASSELAGVYNEQFF; CDR3 DNA: TGTGCCAGCAGTGAACTAGCGGGGGTTTACAATGAGCAGTTCTTC